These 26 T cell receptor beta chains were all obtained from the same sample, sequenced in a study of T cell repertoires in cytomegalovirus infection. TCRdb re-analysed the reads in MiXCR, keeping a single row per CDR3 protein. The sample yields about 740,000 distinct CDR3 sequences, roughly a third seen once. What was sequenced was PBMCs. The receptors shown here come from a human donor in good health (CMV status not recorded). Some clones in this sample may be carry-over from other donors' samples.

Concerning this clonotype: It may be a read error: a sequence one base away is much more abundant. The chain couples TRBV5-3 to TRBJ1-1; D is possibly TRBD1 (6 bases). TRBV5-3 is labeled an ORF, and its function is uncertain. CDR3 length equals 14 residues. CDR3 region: CSSSLDSVNTEAFF. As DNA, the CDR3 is TGTTCCAGCAGCTTGGACAGCGTGAACACTGAAGCTTTCTTT.

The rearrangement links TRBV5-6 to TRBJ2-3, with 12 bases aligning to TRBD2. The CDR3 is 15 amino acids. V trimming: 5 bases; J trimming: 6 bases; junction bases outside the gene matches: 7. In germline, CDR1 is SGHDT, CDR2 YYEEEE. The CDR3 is CASRATSGSKDTQYF. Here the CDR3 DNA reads TGTGCCAGCAGGGCGACTAGCGGGAGCAAGGATACGCAGTATTTT.

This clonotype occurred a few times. CDR3 in amino acids: CASSLPPGKSSYNEQFF. DNA of the CDR3: TGTGCCAGCAGTTTACCCCCTGGGAAGAGCTCCTACAATGAGCAGTTCTTC. The chain employs TRBV12-3 or TRBV12-4 and TRBJ2-1; D is undetermined. The CDR3 sequence is 17 residues long. The V gene lost 2 bases and the J gene lost 0 bases, with 14 bases spanning the gap.

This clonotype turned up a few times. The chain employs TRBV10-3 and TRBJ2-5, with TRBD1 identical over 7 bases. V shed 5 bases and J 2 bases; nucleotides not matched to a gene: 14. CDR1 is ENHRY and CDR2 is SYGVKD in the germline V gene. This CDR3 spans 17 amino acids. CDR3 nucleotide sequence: TGTGCCATCAGTTGGAGACAGGGTCTTCTGGGGCAAGAGACCCAGTACTTC. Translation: CAISWRQGLLGQETQYF.

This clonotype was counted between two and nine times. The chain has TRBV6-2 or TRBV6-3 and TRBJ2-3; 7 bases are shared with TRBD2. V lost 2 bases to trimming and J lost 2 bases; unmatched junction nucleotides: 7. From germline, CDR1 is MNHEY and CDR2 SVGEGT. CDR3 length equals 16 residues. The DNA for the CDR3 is TGTGCCAGCAGTTACGAGGCGGGAGAACCCACAGATACGCAGTATTTT. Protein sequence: CASSYEAGEPTDTQYF.

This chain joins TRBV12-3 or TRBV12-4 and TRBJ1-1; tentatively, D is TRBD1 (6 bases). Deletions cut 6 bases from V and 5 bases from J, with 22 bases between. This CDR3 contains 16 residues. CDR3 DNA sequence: TGTGCCAGCAGACCGGGGGGCAGGGTTGCGGGGACTGAAGCTTTCTTT. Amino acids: CASRPGGRVAGTEAFF.

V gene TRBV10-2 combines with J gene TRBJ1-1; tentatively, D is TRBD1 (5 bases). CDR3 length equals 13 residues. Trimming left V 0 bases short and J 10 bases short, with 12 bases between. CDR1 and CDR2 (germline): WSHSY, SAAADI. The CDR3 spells CASSESLGQPAFF. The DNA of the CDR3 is TGCGCCAGCAGTGAGTCGCTAGGACAACCAGCTTTCTTT.

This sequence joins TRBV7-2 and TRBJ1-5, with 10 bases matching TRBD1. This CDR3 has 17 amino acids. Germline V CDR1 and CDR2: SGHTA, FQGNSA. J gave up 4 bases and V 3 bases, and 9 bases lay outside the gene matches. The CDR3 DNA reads TGTGCCAGCAGCTTTCCCCGGACAGGGGGGAAGAATCAGCCCCAGCATTTT. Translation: CASSFPRTGGKNQPQHF.

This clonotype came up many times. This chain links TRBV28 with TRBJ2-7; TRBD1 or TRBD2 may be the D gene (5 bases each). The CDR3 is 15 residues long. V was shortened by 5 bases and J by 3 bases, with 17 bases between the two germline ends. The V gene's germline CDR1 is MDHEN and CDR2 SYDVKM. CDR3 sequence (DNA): TGTGCCAGCAGTCCGCAAGGGGCTGGGAGCTACGAGCAGTACTTC. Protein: CASSPQGAGSYEQYF. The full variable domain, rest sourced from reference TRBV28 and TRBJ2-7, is DVKVTQSSRYLVKRTGEKVFLECVQDMDHENMFWYRQDPGLGLRLIYFSYDVKMKEKGDIPEGYSVSREKKERFSLILESASTNQTSMYLCASSPQGAGSYEQYFGPGTRLTVT.

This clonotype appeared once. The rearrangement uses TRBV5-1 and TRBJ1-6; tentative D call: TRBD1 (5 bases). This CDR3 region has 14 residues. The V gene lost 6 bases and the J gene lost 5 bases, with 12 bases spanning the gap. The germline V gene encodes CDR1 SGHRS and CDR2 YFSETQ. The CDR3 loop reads CASKAGNNNSPLHF. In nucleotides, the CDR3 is TGCGCCAGCAAGGCAGGGAACAATAATTCACCCCTCCACTTT. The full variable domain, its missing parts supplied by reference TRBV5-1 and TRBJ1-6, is KAGVTQTPRYLIKTRGQQVTLSCSPISGHRSVSWYQQTPGQGLQFLFEYFSETQRNKGNFPGRFSGRQFSNSRSEMNVSTLELGDSALYLCASKAGNNNSPLHFGNGTRLTVT.

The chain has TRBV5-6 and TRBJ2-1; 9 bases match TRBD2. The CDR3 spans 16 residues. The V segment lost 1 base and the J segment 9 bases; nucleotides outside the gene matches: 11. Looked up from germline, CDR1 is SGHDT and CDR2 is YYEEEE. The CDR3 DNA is TGTGCCAGCAGCTTGCGTATAGCGGGAGACGTTAGTGAGCAGTTCTTC. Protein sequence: CASSLRIAGDVSEQFF.

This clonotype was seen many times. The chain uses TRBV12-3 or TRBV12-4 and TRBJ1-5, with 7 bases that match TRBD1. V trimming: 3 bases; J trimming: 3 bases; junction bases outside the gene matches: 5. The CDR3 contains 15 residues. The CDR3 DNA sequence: TGTGCCAGCAGTTTCCGACAGGGCTCCAATCAGCCCCAGCATTTT. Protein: CASSFRQGSNQPQHF.

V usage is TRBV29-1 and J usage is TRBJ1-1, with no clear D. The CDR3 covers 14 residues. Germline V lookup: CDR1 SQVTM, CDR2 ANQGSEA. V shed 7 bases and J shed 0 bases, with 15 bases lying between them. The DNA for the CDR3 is TGCAGCGCAAGGTTTTACGAGGTGAACACTGAAGCTTTCTTT. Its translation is CSARFYEVNTEAFF.

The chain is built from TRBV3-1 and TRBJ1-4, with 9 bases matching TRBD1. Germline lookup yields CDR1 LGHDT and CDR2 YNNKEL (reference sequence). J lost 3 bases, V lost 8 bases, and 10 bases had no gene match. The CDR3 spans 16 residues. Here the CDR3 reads CASRTGVDAANEKLFF. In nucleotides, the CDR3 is TGTGCCAGCCGGACAGGGGTGGACGCAGCTAATGAAAAACTGTTTTTT.

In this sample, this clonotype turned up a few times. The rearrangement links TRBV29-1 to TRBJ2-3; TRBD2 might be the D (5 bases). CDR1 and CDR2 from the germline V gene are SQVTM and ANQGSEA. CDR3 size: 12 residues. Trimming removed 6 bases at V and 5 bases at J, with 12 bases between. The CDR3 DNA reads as TGCAGCGTCGGATCCGCGGGAGATACGCAGTATTTT. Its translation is CSVGSAGDTQYF.

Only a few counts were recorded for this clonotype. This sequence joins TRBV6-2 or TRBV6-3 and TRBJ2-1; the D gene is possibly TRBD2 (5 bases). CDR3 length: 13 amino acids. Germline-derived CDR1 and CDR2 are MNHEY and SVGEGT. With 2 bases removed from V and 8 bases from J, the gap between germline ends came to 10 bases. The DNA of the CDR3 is TGTGCCAGCAGTTACCCCAGAGGGTATGAGCAGTTCTTC. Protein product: CASSYPRGYEQFF.

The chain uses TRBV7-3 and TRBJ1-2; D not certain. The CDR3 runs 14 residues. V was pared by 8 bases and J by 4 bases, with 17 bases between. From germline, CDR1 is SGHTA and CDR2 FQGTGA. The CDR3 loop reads CASLPDSSRYGYTF. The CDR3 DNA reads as TGTGCCAGCCTGCCCGACTCAAGCCGCTATGGCTACACCTTC.

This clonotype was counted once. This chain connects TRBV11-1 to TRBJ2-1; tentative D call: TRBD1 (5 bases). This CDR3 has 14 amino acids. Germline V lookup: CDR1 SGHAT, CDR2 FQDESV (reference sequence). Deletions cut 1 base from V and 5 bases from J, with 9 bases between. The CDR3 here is CASSLGLGDNEQFF. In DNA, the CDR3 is TGTGCCAGCAGCTTAGGCCTAGGGGACAATGAGCAGTTCTTC.

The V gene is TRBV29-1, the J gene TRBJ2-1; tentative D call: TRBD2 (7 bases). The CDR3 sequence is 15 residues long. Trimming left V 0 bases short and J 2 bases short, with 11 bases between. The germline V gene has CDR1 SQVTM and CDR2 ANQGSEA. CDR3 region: CSVEEGGAPYNEQFF. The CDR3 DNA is TGCAGCGTTGAAGAGGGGGGGGCGCCCTACAATGAGCAGTTCTTC.

For the CDR3, the DNA is TGTGCCAGCAGCTTAGTACCTGTTCTATGGGGGGACGAGCAGTACTTC. It specifies CASSLVPVLWGDEQYF. The genes are TRBV11-2 and TRBJ2-7; TRBD2 might be the D (6 bases). Trimming left V 1 base short and J 5 bases short, with 18 bases between. The germline V gene has CDR1 SGHAT and CDR2 FQNNGV. The CDR3 sequence is 16 residues long. Full variable domain (missing parts from reference TRBV11-2 and TRBJ2-7): EAGVAQSPRYKIIEKRQSVAFWCNPISGHATLYWYQQILGQGPKLLIQFQNNGVVDDSQLPKDRFSAERLKGVDSTLKIQPAKLEDSAVYLCASSLVPVLWGDEQYFGPGTRLTVT.

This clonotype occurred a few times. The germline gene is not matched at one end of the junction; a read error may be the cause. The CDR3 loop is CASSQDLTSPDTQYF. CDR3 DNA sequence: TGTGCCAGCAGCCAAGATCTGACTAGTCCGGATACGCAGTATTTT. The chain has TRBV4-1 and TRBJ2-3; a weak D match, TRBD2 (6 bases). CDR1 and CDR2 (germline): MGHRA, YSYEKL. The CDR3 consists of 15 residues.

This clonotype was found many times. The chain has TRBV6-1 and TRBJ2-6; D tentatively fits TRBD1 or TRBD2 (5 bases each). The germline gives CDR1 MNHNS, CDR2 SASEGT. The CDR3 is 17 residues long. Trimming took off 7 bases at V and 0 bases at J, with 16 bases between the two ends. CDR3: CASTMGVRPSGANVLTF. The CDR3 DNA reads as TGTGCCAGCACCATGGGGGTGCGGCCCTCTGGGGCCAACGTCCTGACTTTC.

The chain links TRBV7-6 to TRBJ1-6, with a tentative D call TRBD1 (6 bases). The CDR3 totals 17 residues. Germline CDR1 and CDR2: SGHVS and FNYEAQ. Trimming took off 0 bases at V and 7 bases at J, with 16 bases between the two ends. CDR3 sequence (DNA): TGTGCCAGCAGCTTAGCGGGAACAGGGCTGGAAAATTCACCCCTCCACTTT. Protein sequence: CASSLAGTGLENSPLHF.

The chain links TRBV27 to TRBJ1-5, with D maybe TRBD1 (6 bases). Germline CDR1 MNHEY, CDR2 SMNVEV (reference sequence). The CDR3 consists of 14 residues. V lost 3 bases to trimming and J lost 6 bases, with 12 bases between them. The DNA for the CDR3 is TGTGCCAGCAGTTTCGCGGGGGGCGGTCAGCCCCAGCATTTT. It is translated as CASSFAGGGQPQHF.

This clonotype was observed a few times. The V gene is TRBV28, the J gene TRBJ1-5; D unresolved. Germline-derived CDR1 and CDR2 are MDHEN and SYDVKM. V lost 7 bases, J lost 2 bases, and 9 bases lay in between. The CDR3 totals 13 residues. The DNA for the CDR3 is TGTGCCAGCACAAGGAGACGCAATCAGCCCCAGCATTTT. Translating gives CASTRRRNQPQHF.

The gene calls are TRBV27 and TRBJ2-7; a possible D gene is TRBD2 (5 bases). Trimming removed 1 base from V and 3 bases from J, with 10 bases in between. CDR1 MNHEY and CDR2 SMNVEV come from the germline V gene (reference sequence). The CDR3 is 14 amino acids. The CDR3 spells CASSLWTDGYEQYF. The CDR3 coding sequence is TGTGCCAGCAGTTTATGGACTGACGGCTACGAGCAGTACTTC.